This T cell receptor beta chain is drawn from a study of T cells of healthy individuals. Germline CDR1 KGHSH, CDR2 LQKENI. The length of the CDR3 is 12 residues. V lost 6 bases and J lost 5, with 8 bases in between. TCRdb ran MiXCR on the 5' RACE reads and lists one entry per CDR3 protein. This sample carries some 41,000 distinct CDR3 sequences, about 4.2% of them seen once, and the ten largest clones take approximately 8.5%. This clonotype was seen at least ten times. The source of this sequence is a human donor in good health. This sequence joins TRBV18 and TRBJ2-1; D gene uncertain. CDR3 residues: CASSPPNNEQFF. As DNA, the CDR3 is TGTGCCAGCTCCCCTCCGAACAATGAGCAGTTCTTC.